The present T cell receptor (beta chain) was sequenced within a study of T cells in Graves' hyperthyroidism and ophthalmopathy. General observations from the study: Using 13 V-J features, a model discriminated ophthalmopathy from stable hyperthyroidism.

Authors of the study amplified TCR beta CDR3 regions from RNA transcripts. During a first-round RT-PCR of the TCR CDR3, the HTBI primer set was used. TCRdb called the multiplex PCR reads again in MiXCR, with one record for every CDR3 protein. Of a few hundred thousand distinct CDR3 sequences detected, roughly 20% appear once; the ten largest clones hold more than 25%. Patients aged 18 to 65 had newly diagnosed hyperthyroidism of under 2 months' duration. Diagnosis rested on symptoms, serum thyroxine and TRAb, thyroid ultrasound, and orbital computed tomography. V lost 4 bases and J 1 base, leaving 11 bases between the germline ends. The CDR3 has 15 residues. Germline CDR1 SGHVS, CDR2 FNYEAQ. This clonotype came up many times. Its target is unknown.

The rearrangement links TRBV7-6 to TRBJ1-5; a weak D match, TRBD1 (5 bases). Sequenced input: blood. This clonotype originated in a man aged 18-30 years with Graves' hyperthyroidism. CDR3 in DNA: TGTGCCAGCAGCTCACAGGAAGGGAGCAATCAGCCCCAGCATTTT. Encoded protein: CASSSQEGSNQPQHF.